This T cell receptor beta chain derives from a study of Graves' ophthalmopathy and Graves' hyperthyroidism. This CDR3 has 11 amino acids. The junction had 3 bases not matched to a gene; V was cut back by 6 bases and J by 7 bases. RNA transcripts yielded amplified TCR beta CDR3 regions. RT-PCR was first run with HTBI primers, then multiplex PCR in a second round. TCRdb re-called the multiplex PCR reads with MiXCR, one entry per CDR3 protein. The sample records some 370,000 distinct CDR3 sequences, about 18% being singletons. Ten or more counts support this clonotype. The rearrangement uses TRBV12-3 or TRBV12-4 and TRBJ2-7; 7 nucleotides line up with TRBD2. The specimen sequenced was peripheral blood. This TCR was sampled from an adult woman with stable Graves' hyperthyroidism. CDR3 DNA sequence: TGTGCCAGCAGATTTAGCGGGGAGCAGTACTTC. It codes for CASRFSGEQYF.